This T cell receptor beta chain was retrieved from a study of graft-versus-host responses after intestinal transplantation listed by TCRdb under 2021. With regard to the full study: The transplants that recipients received were multivisceral, liver-intestinal, or isolated intestinal. The cohort enrolled 24 intestinal transplant recipients including one retransplant, and 3 patients lacking pretransplant specimens were excluded. To identify alloreactive clones, pre-transplant mixed lymphocyte reaction products were sequenced and then compared with unstimulated pre-transplant donor and recipient T cells. After intestinal transplantation, graft-versus-host and host-versus-graft alloreactive T cell clones in the graft, circulation and bone marrow were tracked using bulk TCR-beta CDR3 sequencing. Donor T cell macrochimerism was defined as a peak of at least 4% donor T cells among recipient peripheral blood mononuclear cells. All recipients received anti-thymocyte globulin induction followed by maintenance tacrolimus and steroids for approximately 3 years. Instead of going to the commercial service, samples from a few later patients were sequenced in-house on an Illumina MiSeq and processed with MiXCR. General conclusions and limits of the study: Conclusions were limited by the relatively low number and heterogeneity of intestinal transplant patients. GvH clones were detected in recipient bone marrow, and some of these GvH clones were observed earlier in ileal mucosa or blood, consistent with an intestinal mucosal origin. In patients with donor T cell macrochimerism, the allografts had high GvH to HvG T cell clonal ratios. Early after transplant, peak levels of circulating GvH clones were associated with declines in HvG clones.

In the first month after transplant, blood samples were collected up to 4 times, and after that at least monthly when available. V has 5 bases trimmed and J has 0 bases trimmed; junction bases matching no gene number 8. CDR1 SEHNR and CDR2 FQNEAQ were looked up in the germline V gene (reference sequence). Including cysteine and phenylalanine, the CDR3 has 17 amino acids. Just the 51-base CDR3 DNA is kept, in frame starting at base 1. With respect to this clone: The target of this receptor is not known. Base qualities are not at hand, and no much larger clone is one base apart.

Library preparation used the immunoSEQ multiplex PCR assay. For most patients, high-throughput TCR-beta CDR3 sequencing of genomic DNA was performed by Adaptive Biotechnologies. Per the source publication's procedure: TCR sequencing data were retrieved from Adaptive's ImmunoSEQ software for 18 patients, whereas a few other patients were processed with MiXCR and VDJtools. CDR3 nucleotide sequences shared between donor and recipient were removed because the origin of such sequences could not be assigned. Alloreactive clones required at least 2-fold expansion over unstimulated cells and minimum CFSE-low frequency of 0.002% (template counts) or 0.001% (read counts). Clones detected in sequenced pre-transplant spleen, lymph node, or MLR CFSE-low populations of the donor or recipient were defined as mappable. The cumulative frequency of alloreactive clones was calculated as a percentage of all sequences, weighted by copy number. Here the immuneACCESS table is served through TCRdb, limited to in-frame sequences with V and J called. Missing clones are a known gap in these copies; in checked studies unresolved V genes cover under half, and the rest lacks a known reason. The V and J calls and clone size were taken over from that table, and D and trimming were inferred from the DNA. Recorded for this sample are 20,000 to 25,000 clones; roughly 92% of them occurred a single time. The top ten hold 43% of the sample.

Sequencing used PBMCs, obtained about 260 days after intestinal transplant. The TCR was taken from a human patient who received an intestinal transplant, so some T cells may come from the graft donor. The chain joins TRBV7-9 to TRBJ2-1; TRBD2 aligns with 9 central bases. For the CDR3, the sequence is CASSPGTSRSSYNEQFF. The nucleotide sequence reads as follows: TGTGCCAGCAGCCCCGGGACTAGCCGGAGCTCCTACAATGAGCAGTTCTTC. With the rest looked up from the reference TRBV7-9 and TRBJ2-1 genes rather than sequenced, the full variable domain is DTGVSQNPRHKITKRGQNVTFRCDPISEHNRLYWYRQTLGQGPEFLTYFQNEAQLEKSRLLSDRFSAERPKGSFSTLEIQRTEQGDSAMYLCASSPGTSRSSYNEQFFGPGTRLTVL.